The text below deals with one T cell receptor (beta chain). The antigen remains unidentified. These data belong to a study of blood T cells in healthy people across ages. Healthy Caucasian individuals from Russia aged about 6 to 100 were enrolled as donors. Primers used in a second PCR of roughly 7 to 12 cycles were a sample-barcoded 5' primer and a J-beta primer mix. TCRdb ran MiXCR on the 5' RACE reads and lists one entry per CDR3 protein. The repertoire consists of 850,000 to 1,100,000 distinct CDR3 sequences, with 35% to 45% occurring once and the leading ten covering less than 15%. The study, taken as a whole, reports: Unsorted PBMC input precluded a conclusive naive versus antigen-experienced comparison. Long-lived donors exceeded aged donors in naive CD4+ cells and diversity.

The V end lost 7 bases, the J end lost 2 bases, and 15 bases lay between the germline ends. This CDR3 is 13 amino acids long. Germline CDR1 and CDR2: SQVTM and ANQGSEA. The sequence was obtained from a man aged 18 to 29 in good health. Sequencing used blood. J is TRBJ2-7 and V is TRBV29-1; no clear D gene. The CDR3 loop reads CSAGAGIAYEQYF. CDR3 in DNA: TGCAGCGCCGGTGCCGGTATCGCCTACGAGCAGTACTTC.